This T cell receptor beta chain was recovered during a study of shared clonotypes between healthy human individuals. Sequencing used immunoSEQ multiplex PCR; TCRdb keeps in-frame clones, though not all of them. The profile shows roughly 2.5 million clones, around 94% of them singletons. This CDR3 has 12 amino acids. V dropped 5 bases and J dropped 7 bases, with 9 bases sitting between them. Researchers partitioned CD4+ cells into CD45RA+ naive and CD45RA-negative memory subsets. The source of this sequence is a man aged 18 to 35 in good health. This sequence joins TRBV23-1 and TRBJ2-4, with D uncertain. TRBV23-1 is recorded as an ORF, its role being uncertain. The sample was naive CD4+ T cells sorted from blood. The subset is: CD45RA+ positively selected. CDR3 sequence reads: CASSALGNIQYF. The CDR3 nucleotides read TGCGCCAGCAGTGCCTTAGGCAACATTCAGTACTTC.